This TCR beta chain appears in the sequencing data of a study of T cell responses to AZD1222 COVID-19 vaccine. Findings and caveats of the study: Only after the peak T cell response were repertoires sampled. Donors in the cohort were predominantly white British and more often female, and clonal diversity was possibly underestimated. Nearly half of spike-specific TCRs reportedly target unmutated variant regions. Once two AZD1222 doses were given, Spike-specific TCR breadth and depth went up.

TCRdb's table, derived via immunoSEQ multiplex PCR, lists solely in-frame clones and lacks some. The sample consists of 150,000 to 200,000 clones, approximately 94% of them appearing once. This CDR3 spans 17 amino acids. CDR1 is LGHNA and CDR2 is YNFKEQ in the germline V gene. The ends lost 6 bases at V and 8 bases at J; junction bases unmatched: 18. Comments on this clone: Its specificity is not known.

V and J are TRBV4-2 and TRBJ2-1, with TRBD2 matching 8 bases. Sequenced material: peripheral blood, taken 28 days after the second AZD1222 dose. The clonotype comes from an adult who received the AZD1222 COVID-19 vaccine. CDR3 residues: CASRPSWGVAGGHEQFF. CDR3 in DNA: TGTGCCAGCAGACCGAGCTGGGGGGTGGCGGGAGGACATGAGCAGTTCTTC.